The next 2 T cell receptor beta chains were all read from a single sample in a study of blood T cell repertoires in COVID-19 (dated by TCRdb to the early 2020s). Libraries came from the immunoSEQ multiplex PCR assay. The immuneACCESS repertoire file appears here via TCRdb, limited to in-frame rearrangements. These files lack a portion of the clones; in checked studies, under half of the deficit traces to unresolved V genes, and the cause of the others is not known. Counted in this sample were roughly 250,000 clones; about 86% of them appeared once. The ten most abundant clones make up 2.5% to 3% of the sample. The sequencing sample was made of peripheral blood. Every receptor here comes from a woman aged 60-70 years with active or convalescent COVID-19.

This clone was observed a handful of times. The chain is built from TRBV6-4 and TRBJ1-4, with D perhaps matching TRBD1 (5 bases). Germline assignment: CDR1 MRHNA and CDR2 SNTAGT. The CDR3 length is 16 residues. The germline V and J ends were trimmed by 10 bases and 1 base, with 19 bases remaining between them. CDR3 DNA sequence: TGTGCCAACGGAGGGACTGATCCCTTAACTAATGAAAAACTGTTTTTT. Its translation is CANGGTDPLTNEKLFF.

The genes are TRBV5-1 and TRBJ1-2; 12 bases fit TRBD1. The V gene end was trimmed by 6 bases and the J gene end by 3 bases; junction bases not matched to a gene: 6. The germline V gene has CDR1 SGHRS and CDR2 YFSETQ. This CDR3 region has 15 residues. The CDR3 DNA follows: TGCGCCAGCACCGGGACAGGGGGCGGCGACTATGGCTACACCTTC. Protein product: CASTGTGGGDYGYTF. Full variable domain (remainder filled in from reference TRBV5-1 and TRBJ1-2): KAGVTQTPRYLIKTRGQQVTLSCSPISGHRSVSWYQQTPGQGLQFLFEYFSETQRNKGNFPGRFSGRQFSNSRSEMNVSTLELGDSALYLCASTGTGGGDYGYTFGSGTRLTVV.